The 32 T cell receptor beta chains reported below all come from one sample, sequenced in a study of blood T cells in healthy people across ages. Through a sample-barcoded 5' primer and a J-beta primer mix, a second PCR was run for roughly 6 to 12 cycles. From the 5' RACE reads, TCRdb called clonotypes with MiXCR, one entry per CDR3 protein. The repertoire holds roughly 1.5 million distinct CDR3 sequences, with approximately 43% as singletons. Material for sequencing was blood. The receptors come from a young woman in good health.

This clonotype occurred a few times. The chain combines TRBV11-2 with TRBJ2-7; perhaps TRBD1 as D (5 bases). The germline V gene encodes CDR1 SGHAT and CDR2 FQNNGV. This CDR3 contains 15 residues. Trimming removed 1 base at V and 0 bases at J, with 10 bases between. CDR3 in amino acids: CASSLASGNSYEQYF. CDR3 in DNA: TGTGCCAGCAGCTTAGCGTCAGGGAACTCCTACGAGCAGTACTTC.

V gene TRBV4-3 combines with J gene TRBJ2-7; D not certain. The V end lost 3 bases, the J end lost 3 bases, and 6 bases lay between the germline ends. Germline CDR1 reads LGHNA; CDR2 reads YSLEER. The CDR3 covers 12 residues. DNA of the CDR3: TGCGCCAGCAGCCACTGGGGCTACGAGCAGTACTTC. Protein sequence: CASSHWGYEQYF.

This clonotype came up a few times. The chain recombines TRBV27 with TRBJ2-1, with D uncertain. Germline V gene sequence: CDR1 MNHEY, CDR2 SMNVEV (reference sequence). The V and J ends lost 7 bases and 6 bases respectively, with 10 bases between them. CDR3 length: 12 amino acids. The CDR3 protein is CASTGSPNEQFF. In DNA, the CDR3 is TGTGCCAGCACCGGGTCCCCCAATGAGCAGTTCTTC.

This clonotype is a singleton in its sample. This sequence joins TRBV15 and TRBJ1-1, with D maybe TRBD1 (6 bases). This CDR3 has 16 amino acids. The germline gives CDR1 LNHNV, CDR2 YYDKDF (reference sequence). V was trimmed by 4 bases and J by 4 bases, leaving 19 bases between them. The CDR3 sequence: CATSTNRVTEPTEAFF. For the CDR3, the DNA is TGTGCCACCAGCACCAACAGGGTGACGGAACCCACTGAAGCTTTCTTT. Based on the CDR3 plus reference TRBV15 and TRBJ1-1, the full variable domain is DAMVIQNPRYQVTQFGKPVTLSCSQTLNHNVMYWYQQKSSQAPKLLFHYYDKDFNNEADTPDNFQSRRPNTSFCFLDIRSPGLGDTAMYLCATSTNRVTEPTEAFFGQGTRLTVV.

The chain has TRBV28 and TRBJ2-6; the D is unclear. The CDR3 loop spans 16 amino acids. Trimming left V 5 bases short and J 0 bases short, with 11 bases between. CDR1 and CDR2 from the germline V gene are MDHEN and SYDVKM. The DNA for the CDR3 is TGTGCCAGCAGTCCGGTAGTCCTCTCTGGGGCCAACGTCCTGACTTTC. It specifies CASSPVVLSGANVLTF.

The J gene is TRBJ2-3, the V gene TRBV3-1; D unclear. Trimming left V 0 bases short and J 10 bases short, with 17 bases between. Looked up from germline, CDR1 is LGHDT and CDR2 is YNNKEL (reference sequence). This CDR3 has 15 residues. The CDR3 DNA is TGTGCCAGCAGCCAAGATCGATACCTGAGAGGTGCGCAGTATTTT. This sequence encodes CASSQDRYLRGAQYF.

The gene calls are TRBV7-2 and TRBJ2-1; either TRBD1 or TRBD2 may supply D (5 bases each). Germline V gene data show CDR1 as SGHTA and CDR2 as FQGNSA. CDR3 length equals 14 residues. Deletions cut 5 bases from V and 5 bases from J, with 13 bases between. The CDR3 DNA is TGTGCCAGCAGCCTATGGGACCCGAACAATGAGCAGTTCTTC. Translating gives CASSLWDPNNEQFF.

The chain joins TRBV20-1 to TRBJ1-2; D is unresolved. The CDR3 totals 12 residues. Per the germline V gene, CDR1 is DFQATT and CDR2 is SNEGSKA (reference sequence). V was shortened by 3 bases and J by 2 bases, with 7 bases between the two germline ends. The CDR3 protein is CSASGVNYGYTF. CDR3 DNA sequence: TGCAGTGCTAGCGGGGTCAACTATGGCTACACCTTC.

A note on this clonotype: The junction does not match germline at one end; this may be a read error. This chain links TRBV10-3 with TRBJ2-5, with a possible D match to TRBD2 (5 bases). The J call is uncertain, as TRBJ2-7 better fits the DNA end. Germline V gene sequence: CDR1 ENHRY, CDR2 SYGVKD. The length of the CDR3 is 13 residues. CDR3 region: CTISEGPGYEQYF. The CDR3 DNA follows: TGTACCATCAGTGAGGGCCCGGGGTACGAGCAGTACTTC.

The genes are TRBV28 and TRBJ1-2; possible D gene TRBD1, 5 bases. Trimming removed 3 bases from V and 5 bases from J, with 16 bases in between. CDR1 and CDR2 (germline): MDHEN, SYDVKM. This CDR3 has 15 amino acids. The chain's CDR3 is CASSFRDPTGYGYTF. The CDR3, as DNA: TGTGCCAGCAGTTTCCGGGACCCTACGGGATATGGCTACACCTTC.

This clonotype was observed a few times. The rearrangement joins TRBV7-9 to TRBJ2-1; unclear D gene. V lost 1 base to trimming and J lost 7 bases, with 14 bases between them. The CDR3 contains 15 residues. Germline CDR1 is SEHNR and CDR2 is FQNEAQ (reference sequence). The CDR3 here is CASSLGRSPTNEQFF. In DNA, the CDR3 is TGTGCCAGCAGCTTAGGGCGGAGCCCCACGAATGAGCAGTTCTTC.

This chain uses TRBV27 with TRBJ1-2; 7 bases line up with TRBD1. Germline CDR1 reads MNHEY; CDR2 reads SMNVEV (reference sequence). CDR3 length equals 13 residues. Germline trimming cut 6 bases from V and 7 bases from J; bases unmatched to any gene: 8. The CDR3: CASRTGLRGGYTF. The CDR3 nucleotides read TGTGCCAGCAGGACAGGGCTTCGGGGTGGCTACACCTTC.

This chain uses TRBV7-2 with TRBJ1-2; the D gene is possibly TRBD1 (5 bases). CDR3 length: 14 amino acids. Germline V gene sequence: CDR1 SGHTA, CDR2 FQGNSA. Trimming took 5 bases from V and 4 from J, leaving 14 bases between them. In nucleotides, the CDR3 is TGTGCCAGCAGCCCAAACGCCGGGGGCTATGGCTACACCTTC. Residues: CASSPNAGGYGYTF.

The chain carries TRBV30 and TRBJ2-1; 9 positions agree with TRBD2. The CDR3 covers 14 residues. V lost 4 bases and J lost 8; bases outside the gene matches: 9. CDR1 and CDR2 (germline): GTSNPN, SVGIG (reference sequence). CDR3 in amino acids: CAWTMRGGRYEQFF. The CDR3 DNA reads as TGTGCCTGGACGATGCGGGGGGGCCGCTATGAGCAGTTCTTC.

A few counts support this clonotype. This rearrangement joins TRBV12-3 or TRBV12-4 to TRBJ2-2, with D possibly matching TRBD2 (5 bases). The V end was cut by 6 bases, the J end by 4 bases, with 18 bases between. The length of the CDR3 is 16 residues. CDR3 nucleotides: TGTGCCAGCAGCCCTCCTAGCTTCGGTTTCACCGGGGAGCTGTTTTTT. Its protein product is CASSPPSFGFTGELFF.

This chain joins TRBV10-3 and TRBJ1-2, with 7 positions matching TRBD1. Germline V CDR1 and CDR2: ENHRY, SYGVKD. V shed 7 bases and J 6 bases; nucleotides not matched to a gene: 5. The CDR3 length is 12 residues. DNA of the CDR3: TGTGCCATCAACGAGGGGGCGGATGGCTACACCTTC. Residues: CAINEGADGYTF.

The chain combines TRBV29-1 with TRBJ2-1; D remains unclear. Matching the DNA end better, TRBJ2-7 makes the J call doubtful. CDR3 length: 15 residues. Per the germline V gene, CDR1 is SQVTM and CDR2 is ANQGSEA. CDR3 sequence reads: CSVLSLLSSYNEQYF. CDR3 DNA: TGCAGCGTTCTGTCTCTCCTGAGCTCCTACAATGAGCAGTACTTC.

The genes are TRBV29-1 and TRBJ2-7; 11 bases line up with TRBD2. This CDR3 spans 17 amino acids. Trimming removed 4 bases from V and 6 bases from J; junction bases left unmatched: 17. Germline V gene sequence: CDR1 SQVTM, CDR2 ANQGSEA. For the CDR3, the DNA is TGCAGCGTTGGCGGGGGCCTTAGCGGGAGGGCCGGTTTCGAGCAGTACTTC. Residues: CSVGGGLSGRAGFEQYF.

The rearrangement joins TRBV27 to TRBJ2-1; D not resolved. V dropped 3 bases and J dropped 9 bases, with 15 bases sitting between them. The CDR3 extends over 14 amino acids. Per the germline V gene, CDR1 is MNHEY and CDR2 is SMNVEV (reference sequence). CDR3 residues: CASSLSLEFGEQFF. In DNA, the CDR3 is TGTGCCAGCAGTTTGAGTCTAGAGTTCGGTGAGCAGTTCTTC.

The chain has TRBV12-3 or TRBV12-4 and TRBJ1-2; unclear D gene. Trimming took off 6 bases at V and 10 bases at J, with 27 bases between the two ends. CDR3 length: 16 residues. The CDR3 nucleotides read TGTGCCAGCAGCTCTTCGAGTGGTTTTGCCCCTACTGACTACACCTTC. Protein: CASSSSSGFAPTDYTF.

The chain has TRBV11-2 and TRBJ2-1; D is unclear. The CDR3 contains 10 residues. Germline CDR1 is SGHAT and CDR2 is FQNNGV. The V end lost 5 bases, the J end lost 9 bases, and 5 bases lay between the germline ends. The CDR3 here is CASSTREQFF. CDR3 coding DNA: TGTGCCAGCAGCACCCGTGAGCAGTTCTTC.

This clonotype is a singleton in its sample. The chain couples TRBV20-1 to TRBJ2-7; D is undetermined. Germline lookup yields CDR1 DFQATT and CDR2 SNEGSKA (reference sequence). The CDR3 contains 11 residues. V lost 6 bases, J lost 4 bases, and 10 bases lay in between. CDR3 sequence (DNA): TGCAGTGCCAACCAATTATACGAGCAGTACTTC. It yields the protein CSANQLYEQYF.

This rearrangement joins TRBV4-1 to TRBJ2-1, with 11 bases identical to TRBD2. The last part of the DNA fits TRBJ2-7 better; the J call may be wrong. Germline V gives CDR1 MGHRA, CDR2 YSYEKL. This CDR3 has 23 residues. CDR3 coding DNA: TGCGCCAGCAGCCAAGGAACTCTATCTCGGCTAGCGGGAGGCCCCGGATACTACAATGAGCAGTACTTC. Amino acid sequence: CASSQGTLSRLAGGPGYYNEQYF.

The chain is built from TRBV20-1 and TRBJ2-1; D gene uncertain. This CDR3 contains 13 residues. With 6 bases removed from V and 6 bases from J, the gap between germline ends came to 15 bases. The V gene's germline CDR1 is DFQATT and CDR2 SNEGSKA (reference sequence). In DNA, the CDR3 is TGCAGTGCGCGACCCGAACGGAGCAATGAGCAGTTCTTC. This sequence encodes CSARPERSNEQFF.

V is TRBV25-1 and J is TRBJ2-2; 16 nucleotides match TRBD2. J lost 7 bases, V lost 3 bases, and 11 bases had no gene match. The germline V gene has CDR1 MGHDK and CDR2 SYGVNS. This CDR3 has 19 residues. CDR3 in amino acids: CASSDAPGLAGGSGGELFF. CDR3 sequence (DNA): TGTGCCAGCAGTGATGCCCCGGGACTAGCGGGGGGGAGTGGCGGGGAGCTGTTTTTT.

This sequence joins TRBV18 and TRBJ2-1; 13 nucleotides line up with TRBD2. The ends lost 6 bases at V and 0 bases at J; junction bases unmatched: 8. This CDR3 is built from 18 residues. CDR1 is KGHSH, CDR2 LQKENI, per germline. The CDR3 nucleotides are TGTGCCAGCTCCCCGGGACTAGCGGGGTTGAGCTCCTACAATGAGCAGTTCTTC. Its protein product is CASSPGLAGLSSYNEQFF.

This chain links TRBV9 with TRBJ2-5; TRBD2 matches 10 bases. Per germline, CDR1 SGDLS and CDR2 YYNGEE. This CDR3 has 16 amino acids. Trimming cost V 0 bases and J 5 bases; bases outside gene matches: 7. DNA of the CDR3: TGTGCCAGCAGCGTAGGGTTAGCGGGAGGCCGTGAGACCCAGTACTTC. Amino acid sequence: CASSVGLAGGRETQYF.

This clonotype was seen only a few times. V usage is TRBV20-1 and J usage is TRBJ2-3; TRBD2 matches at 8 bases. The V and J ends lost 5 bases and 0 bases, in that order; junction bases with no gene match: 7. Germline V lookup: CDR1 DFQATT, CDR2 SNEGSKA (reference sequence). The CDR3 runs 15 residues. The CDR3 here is CSAPPGGGSTDTQYF. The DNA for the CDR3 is TGCAGTGCTCCCCCCGGGGGGGGGAGCACAGATACGCAGTATTTT.

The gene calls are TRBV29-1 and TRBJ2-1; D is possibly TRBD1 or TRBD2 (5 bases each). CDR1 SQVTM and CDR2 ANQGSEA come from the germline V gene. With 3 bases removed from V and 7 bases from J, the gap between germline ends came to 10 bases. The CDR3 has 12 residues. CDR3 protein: CSVDRDGNEQFF. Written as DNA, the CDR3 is TGCAGCGTTGACCGGGACGGGAATGAGCAGTTCTTC.

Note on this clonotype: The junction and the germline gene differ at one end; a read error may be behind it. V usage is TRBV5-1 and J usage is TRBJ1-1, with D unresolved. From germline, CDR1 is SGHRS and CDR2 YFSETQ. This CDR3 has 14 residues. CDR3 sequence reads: CTSSFYRESTEAFF. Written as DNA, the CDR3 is TGCACCAGCAGCTTCTACAGAGAGAGCACTGAAGCTTTCTTT.

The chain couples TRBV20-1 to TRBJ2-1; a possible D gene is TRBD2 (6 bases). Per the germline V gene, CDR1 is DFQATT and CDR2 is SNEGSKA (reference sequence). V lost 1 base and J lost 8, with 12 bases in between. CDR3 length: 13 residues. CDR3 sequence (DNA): TGCAGTGCTAGAGGACTAGAATACCATGAGCAGTTCTTC. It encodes CSARGLEYHEQFF.

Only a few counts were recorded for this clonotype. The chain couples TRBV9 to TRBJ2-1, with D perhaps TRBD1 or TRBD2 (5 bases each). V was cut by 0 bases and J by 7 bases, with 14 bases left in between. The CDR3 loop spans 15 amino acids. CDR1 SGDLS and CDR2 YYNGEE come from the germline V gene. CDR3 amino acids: CASSVAGWGGNEQFF. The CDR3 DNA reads TGTGCCAGCAGCGTAGCTGGTTGGGGCGGGAATGAGCAGTTCTTC.